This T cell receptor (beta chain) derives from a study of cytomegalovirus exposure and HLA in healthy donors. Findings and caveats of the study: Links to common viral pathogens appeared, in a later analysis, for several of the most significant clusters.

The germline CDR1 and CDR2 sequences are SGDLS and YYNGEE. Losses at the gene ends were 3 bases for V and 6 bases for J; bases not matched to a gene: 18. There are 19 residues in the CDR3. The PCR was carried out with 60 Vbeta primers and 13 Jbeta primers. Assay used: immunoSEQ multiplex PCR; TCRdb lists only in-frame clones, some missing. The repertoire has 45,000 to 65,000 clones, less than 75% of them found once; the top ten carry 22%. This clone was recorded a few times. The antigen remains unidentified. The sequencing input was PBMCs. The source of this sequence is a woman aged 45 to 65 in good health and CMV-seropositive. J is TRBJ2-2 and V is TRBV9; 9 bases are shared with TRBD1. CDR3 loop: CASSGEILGQGDGAGELFF. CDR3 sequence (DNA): TGTGCCAGCAGCGGCGAGATTTTGGGACAGGGTGACGGGGCCGGGGAGCTGTTTTTT.